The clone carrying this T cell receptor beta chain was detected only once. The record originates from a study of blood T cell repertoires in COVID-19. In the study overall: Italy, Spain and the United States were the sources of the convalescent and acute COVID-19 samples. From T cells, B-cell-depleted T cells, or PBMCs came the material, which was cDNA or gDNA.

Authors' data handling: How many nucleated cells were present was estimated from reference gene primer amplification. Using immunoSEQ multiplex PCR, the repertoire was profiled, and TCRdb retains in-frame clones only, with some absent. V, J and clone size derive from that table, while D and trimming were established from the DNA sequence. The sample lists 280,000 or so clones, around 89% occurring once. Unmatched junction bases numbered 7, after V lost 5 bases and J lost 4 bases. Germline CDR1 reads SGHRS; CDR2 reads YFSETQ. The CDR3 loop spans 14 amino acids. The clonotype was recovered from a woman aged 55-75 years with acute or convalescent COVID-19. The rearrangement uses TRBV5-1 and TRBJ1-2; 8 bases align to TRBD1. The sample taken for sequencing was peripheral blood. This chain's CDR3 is CASRSGQGSYGYTF. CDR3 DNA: TGCGCCAGCAGGTCTGGACAGGGCAGCTATGGCTACACCTTC.